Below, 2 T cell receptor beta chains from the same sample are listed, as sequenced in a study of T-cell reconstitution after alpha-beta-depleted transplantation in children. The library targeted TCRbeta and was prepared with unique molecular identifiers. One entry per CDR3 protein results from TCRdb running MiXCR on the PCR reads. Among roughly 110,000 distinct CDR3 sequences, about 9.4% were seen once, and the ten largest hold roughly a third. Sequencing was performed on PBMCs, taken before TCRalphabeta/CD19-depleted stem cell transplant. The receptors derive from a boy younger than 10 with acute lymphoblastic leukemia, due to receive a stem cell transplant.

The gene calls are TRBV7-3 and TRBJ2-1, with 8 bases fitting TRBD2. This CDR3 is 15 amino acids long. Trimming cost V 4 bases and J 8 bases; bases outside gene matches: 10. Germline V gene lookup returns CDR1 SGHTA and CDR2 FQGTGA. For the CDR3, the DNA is TGTGCCAGCAGCTCGGTAGCGGGAAGTTGGGATGAGCAGTTCTTC. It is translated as CASSSVAGSWDEQFF.

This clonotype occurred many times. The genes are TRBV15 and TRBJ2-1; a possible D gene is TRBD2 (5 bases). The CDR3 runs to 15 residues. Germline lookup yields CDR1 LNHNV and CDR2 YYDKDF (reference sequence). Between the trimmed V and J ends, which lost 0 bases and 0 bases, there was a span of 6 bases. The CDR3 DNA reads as TGTGCCACCAGCAGAGAAGCGGTCTCCTACAATGAGCAGTTCTTC. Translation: CATSREAVSYNEQFF.